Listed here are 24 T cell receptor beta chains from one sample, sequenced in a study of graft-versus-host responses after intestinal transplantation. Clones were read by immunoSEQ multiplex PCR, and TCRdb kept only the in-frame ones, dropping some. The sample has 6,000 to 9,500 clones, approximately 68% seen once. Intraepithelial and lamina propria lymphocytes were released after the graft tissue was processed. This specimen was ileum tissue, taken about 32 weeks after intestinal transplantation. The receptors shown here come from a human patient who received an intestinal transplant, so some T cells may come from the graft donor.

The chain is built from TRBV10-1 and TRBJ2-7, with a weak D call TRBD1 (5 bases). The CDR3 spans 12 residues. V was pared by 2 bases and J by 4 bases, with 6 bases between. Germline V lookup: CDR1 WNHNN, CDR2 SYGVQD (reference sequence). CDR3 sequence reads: CASSEQGYEQYV. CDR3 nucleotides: TGCGCCAGCAGTGAGCAGGGATACGAGCAGTACGTC.

The CDR3 spells CASSHRESGANVLTF. The CDR3 DNA sequence: TGTGCCAGCTCACACAGGGAATCTGGGGCCAACGTCCTGACTTTC. The V call is TRBV18, the J call TRBJ2-6; the D gene is possibly TRBD1 (6 bases). Trimming removed 4 bases from V and 1 base from J, with 8 bases in between. The CDR3 has 15 amino acids. Germline V gives CDR1 KGHSH, CDR2 LQKENI.

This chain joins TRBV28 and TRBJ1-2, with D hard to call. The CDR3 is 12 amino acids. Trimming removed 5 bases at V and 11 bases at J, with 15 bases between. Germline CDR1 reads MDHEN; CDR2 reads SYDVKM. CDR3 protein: CASSTTPDRYTF. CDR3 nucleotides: TGTGCCAGCAGTACCACCCCGGACCGTTACACCTTC.

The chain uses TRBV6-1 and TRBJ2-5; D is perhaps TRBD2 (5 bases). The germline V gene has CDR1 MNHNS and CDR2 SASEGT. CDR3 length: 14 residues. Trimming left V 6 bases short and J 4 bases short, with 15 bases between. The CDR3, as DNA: TGTGCCAGCAGCCAGACCCGGGGTGTAGAGACCCAGTACTTC. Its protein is CASSQTRGVETQYF.

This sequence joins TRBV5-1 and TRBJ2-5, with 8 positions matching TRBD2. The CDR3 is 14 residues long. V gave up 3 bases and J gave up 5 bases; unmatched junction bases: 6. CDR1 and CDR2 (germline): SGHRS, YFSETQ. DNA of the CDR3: TGCGCCAGCAGCTGGGCGACTAGCGAGGAGACCCAGTACTTC. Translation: CASSWATSEETQYF.

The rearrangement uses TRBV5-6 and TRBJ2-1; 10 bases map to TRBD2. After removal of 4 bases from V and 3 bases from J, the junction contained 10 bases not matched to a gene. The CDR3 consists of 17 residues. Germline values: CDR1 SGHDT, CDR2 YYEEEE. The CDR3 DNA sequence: TGTGCCAGCAGCCCCTGGACTAGCGGAGACTTCTACAATGAGCAGTTCTTC. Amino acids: CASSPWTSGDFYNEQFF.

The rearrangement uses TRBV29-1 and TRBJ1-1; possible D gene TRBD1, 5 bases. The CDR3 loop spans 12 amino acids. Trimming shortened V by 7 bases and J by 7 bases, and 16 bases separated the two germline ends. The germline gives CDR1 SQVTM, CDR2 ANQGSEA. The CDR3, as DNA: TGCAGCGCGTGGTCTTCAGGGAATGAAGCTTTCTTT. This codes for CSAWSSGNEAFF.

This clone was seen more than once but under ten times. The CDR3 is CASLGSYNEQFF. DNA for the CDR3: TGTGCCTCCCTGGGATCCTACAATGAGCAGTTCTTC. The chain joins TRBV7-9 to TRBJ2-1; D gene unclear. V gave up 11 bases and J gave up 1 base, with 9 bases separating them. This CDR3 region has 12 residues. Germline-derived CDR1 and CDR2 are SEHNR and FQNEAQ (reference sequence).

CDR3 sequence reads: CASSLAEGGTDTQYF. The CDR3, as DNA: TGTGCCAGCAGCTTGGCGGAGGGTGGCACAGATACGCAGTATTTT. The J gene is TRBJ2-3, the V gene TRBV5-8, with D perhaps matching TRBD2 (6 bases). Germline CDR1 and CDR2: SGHTS and YDEGEE. The CDR3 spans 15 residues. Between the trimmed V and J ends, which lost 0 bases and 1 base, there was a span of 9 bases.

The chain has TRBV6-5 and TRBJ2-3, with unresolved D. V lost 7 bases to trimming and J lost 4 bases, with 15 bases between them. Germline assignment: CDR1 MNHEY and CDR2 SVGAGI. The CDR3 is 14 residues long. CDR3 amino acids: CASKEPGAADTQYF. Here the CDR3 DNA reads TGTGCCAGCAAAGAACCGGGCGCGGCAGATACGCAGTATTTT.

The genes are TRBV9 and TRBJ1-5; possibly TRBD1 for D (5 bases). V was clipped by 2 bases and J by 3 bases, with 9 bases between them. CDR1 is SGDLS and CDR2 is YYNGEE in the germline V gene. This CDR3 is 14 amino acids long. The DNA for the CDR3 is TGTGCCAGCAGCGTGGGGGGGGTCAATCAGCCCCAGCATTTT. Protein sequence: CASSVGGVNQPQHF.

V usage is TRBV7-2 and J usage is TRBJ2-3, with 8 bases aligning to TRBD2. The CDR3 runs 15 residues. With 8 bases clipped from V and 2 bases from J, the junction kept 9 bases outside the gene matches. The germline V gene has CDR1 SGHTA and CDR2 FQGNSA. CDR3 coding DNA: TGTGCCAGCTCACTCGGAGCGGGGGTCACAGATACGCAGTATTTT. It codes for CASSLGAGVTDTQYF. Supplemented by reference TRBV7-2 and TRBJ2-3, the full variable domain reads GAGVSQSPSNKVTEKGKDVELRCDPISGHTALYWYRQSLGQGLEFLIYFQGNSAPDKSGLPSDRFSAERTGGSVSTLTIQRTQQEDSAVYLCASSLGAGVTDTQYFGPGTRLTVL.

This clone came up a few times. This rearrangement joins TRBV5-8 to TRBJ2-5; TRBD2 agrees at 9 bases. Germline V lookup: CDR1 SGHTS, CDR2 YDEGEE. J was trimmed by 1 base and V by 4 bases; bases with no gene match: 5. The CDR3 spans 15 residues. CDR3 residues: CASSPVAGAQETQYF. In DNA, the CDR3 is TGTGCCAGCAGCCCCGTAGCGGGGGCCCAAGAGACCCAGTACTTC.

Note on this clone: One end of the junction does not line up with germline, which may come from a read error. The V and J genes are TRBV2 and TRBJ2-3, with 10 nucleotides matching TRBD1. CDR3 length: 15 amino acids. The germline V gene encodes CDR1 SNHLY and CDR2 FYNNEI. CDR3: CASSIPGDRGHAVFF. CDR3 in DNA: TGTGCCAGCAGCATCCCCGGGGACAGGGGCCATGCAGTTTTTTTT.

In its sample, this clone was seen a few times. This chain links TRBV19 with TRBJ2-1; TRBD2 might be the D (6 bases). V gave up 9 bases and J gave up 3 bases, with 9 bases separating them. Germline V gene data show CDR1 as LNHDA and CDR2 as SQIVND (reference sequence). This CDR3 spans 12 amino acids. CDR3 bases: TGTGCCAGCGCGACTAGCTACAATGAGCAGTTCTTC. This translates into CASATSYNEQFF.

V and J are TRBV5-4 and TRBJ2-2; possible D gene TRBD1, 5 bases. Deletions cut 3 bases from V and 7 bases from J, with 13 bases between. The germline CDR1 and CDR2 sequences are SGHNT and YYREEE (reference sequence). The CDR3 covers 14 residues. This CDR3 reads CASSYAGSHGELFF. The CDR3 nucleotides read TGTGCCAGCAGCTACGCAGGGTCCCACGGGGAGCTGTTTTTT.

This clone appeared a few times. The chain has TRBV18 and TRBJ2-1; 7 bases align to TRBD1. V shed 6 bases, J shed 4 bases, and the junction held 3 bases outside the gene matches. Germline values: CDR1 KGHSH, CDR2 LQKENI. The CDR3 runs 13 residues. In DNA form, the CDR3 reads TGTGCCAGCTCTATGACAGGGTACAATGAGCAGTTCTTC. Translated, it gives CASSMTGYNEQFF. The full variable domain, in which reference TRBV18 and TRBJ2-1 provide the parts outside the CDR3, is NAGVMQNPRHLVRRRGQEARLRCSPMKGHSHVYWYRQLPEEGLKFMVYLQKENIIDESGMPKERFSAEFPKEGPSILRIQQVVRGDSAAYFCASSMTGYNEQFFGPGTRLTVL.

Here the CDR3 reads CASSLALGGPEAFF. The CDR3 DNA sequence: TGTGCCAGCAGCTTAGCGCTAGGGGGACCAGAAGCTTTCTTT. The chain has TRBV7-9 and TRBJ1-1; D might be TRBD1 (6 bases). The V and J ends lost 0 bases and 8 bases respectively, with 13 bases between them. CDR1 SEHNR and CDR2 FQNEAQ come from the germline V gene (reference sequence). The CDR3 spans 14 residues.

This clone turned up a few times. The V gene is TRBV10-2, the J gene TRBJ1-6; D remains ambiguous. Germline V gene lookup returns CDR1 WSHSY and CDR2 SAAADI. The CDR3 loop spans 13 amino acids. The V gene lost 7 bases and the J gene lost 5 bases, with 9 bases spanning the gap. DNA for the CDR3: TGCGCCAGCAAACCCGGGAATAATTCACCCCTCCACTTT. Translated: CASKPGNNSPLHF.

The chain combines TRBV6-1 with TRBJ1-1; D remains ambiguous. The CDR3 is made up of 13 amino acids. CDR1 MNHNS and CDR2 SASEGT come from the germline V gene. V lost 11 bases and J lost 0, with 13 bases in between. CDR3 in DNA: TGTGCCGGAGGACCGTTGCTGAACACTGAAGCTTTCTTT. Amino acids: CAGGPLLNTEAFF.

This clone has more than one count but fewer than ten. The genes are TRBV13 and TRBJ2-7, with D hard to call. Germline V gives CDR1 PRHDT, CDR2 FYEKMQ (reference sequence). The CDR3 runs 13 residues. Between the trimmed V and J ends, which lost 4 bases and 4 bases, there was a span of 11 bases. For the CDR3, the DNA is TGTGCCAGCAGCTCCCGTTTGGGATACGAGCAGTACGTC. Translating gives CASSSRLGYEQYV.

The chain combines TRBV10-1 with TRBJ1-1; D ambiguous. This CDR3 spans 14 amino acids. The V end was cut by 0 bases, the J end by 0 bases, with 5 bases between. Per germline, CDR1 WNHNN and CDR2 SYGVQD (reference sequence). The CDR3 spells CASSESMMNTEAFF. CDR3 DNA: TGCGCCAGCAGTGAGTCGATGATGAACACTGAAGCTTTCTTT.

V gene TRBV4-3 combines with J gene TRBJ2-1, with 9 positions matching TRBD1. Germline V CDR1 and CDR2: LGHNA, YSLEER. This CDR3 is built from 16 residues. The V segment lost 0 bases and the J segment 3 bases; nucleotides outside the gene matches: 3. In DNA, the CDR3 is TGCGCCAGCAGCCAAGATAGGGACAGGGTCTACAATGAGCAGTTCTTC. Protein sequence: CASSQDRDRVYNEQFF.

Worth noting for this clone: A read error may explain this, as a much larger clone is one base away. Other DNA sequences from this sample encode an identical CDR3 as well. The CDR3 loop is CASSPVAGAQETQYF. The CDR3, as DNA: TGCGCCAGCAGCCCCGTAGCGGGGGCCCAAGAGACCCAGTACTTC. The rearrangement uses TRBV5-1 and TRBJ2-5; TRBD2 aligns across 9 bases. The length of the CDR3 is 15 residues. Germline CDR1 and CDR2: SGHRS and YFSETQ. Trimming cost V 4 bases and J 1 base; bases outside gene matches: 5.